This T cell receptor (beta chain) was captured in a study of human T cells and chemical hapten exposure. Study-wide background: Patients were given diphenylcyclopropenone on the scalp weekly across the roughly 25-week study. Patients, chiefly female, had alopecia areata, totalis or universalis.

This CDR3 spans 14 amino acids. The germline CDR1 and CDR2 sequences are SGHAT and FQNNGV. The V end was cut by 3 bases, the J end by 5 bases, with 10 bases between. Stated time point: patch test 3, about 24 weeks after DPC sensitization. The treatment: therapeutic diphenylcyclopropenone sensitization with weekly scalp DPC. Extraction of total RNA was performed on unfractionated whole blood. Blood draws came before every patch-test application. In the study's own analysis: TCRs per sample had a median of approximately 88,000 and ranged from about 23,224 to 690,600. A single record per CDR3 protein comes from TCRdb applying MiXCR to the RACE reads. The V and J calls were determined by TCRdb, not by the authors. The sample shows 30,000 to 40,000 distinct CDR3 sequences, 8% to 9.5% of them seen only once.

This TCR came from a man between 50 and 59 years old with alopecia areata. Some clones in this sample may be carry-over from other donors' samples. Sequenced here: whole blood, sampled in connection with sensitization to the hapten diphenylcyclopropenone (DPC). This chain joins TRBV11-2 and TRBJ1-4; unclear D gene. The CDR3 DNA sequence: TGTGCCAGCAGCTTTAGGCCGGACAATGAAAAACTGTTTTTT. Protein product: CASSFRPDNEKLFF.